Reported below is one TCR beta chain. TCRdb ran MiXCR on the 5' RACE reads and lists one entry per CDR3 protein. The data show 410,000 or so distinct CDR3 sequences, under 20% seen once. This CDR3 is built from 15 residues. Germline V gene data show CDR1 as DFQATT and CDR2 as SNEGSKA (reference sequence). Trimming cost V 0 bases and J 5 bases, with 15 bases left between them. The data derive from a study of identical twins. The chain has TRBV20-1 and TRBJ2-3; D perhaps matches TRBD2 (7 bases). The specimen was naive T cells sorted from blood. The source is a man aged 50-59 years in good health. Written as DNA, the CDR3 is TGCAGTGCTAGAGATGGGGGGGGGCGAATAGATACGCAGTATTTT. This sequence encodes CSARDGGGRIDTQYF.